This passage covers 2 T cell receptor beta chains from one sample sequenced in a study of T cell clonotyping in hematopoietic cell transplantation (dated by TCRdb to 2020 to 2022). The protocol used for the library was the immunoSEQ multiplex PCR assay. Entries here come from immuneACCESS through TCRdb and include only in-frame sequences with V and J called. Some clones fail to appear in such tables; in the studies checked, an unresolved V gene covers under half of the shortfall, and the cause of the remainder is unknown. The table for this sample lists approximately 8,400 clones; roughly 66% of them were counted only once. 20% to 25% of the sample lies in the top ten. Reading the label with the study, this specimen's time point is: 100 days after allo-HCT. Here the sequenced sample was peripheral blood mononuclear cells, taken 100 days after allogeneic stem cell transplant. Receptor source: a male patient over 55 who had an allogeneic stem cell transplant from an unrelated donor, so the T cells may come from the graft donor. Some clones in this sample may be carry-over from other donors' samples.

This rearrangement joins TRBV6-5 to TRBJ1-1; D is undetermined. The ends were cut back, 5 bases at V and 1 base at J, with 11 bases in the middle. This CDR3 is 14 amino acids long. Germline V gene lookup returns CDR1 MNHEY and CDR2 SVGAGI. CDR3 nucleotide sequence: TGTGCCAGCAGTCTCCTCGGCAGGAACACTGAAGCTTTCTTT. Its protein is CASSLLGRNTEAFF.

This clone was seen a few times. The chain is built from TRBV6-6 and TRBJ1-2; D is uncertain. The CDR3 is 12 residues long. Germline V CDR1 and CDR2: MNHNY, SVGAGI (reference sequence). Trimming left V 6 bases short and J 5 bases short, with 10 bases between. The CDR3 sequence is CASSPQAYGYTF. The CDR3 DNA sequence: TGTGCCAGCAGCCCCCAGGCGTATGGCTACACCTTC.